The present entry profiles one T cell receptor (beta chain) with its context. Its antigen is still unknown. These data belong to a study of OX40 agonist ivuxolimab in advanced cancers. Study overall: The treatment was a fully human IgG2 OX40 agonist, ivuxolimab. The dose of intravenous ivuxolimab that patients received every 2 weeks ranged from 0.01 to 10 mg/kg. The study's findings and limits: Expanded clones were, on average, more numerous in CD8+ T cells than in CD4+. Partial responders at 0.1-3.0 mg/kg had among the lowest clonal expansion.

This CDR3 has 11 amino acids. Clones were sequenced by immunoSEQ multiplex PCR, and TCRdb holds only the in-frame ones, with some missing. The sample lists more than 25,000 clones, around 84% seen once, with 15% to 25% in the top ten. The gene calls are TRBV21-1 and TRBJ2-4; the table gives TRBD2 as D, unverified against the DNA. TRBV21-1 represents a pseudogene. This TCR was sampled from an adult with an advanced solid tumor such as melanoma, head and neck, liver or kidney cancer. Sequenced here: CD4+ or CD8+ T cells sorted from blood, sampled in a trial of the OX40 agonist ivuxolimab. The DNA of the CDR3 is TGTGCCAGCAGCAGCGGAAACATTCAGTACTTC. It specifies CASSSGNIQYF.